What follows describes a single T cell receptor (beta chain). Original processing methods: The assay estimated nucleated cells by amplifying reference gene primers. Method: immunoSEQ multiplex PCR; TCRdb's copy keeps in-frame clones and lacks some. From that table come the V and J calls and clone size; the DNA was used to work out D and trimming. The sample contains around 180,000 clones, 70% to 90% of which appear only once. This sample was taken from a study of blood T cell repertoires in COVID-19. About the study: Italy, Spain and the United States were the sources of the convalescent and acute COVID-19 samples. T cells, B-cell-depleted T cells, or PBMCs provided the cDNA or gDNA that served as material.

The V end was cut by 1 base, the J end by 2 bases, with 6 bases between. Germline V gives CDR1 SGHNT, CDR2 YENEEA. CDR3 length: 13 residues. Sequenced material: peripheral blood. The gene calls are TRBV11-3 and TRBJ2-7; D is uncertain. The TCR comes from a man in his 60s with acute or convalescent COVID-19. CDR3 loop: CASSLGVAYEQYF. The CDR3 DNA follows: TGTGCCAGCAGCTTAGGCGTGGCCTACGAGCAGTACTTC.